The 26 T cell receptor beta chains listed next were all sequenced from one sample in a study of response to subunit inactivated influenza vaccine. Via MiXCR, TCRdb re-called the RT-PCR reads, giving one row per CDR3 protein. The table has 650,000 or so distinct CDR3 sequences, 14% seen once. This specimen consisted of PBMCs from blood, obtained 14 to 15 days before vaccination. The receptor source for this set is a man in his forties or fifties who received an inactivated influenza vaccine.

This clonotype has a handful of counts. This chain joins TRBV7-8 and TRBJ2-3; TRBD1 aligns across 7 bases. Germline V gene data show CDR1 as SGHVS and CDR2 as FQNEAQ. V shed 4 bases, J shed 2 bases, and the junction held 6 bases outside the gene matches. There are 15 residues in the CDR3. Here the CDR3 reads CASSSRQGPTDTQYF. The CDR3 DNA follows: TGTGCCAGCAGCTCCAGACAGGGACCCACAGATACGCAGTATTTT.

CDR3 sequence: CAWSLTSGRHNEQFF. The CDR3 bases are TGTGCCTGGAGTCTGACTAGCGGGAGGCACAATGAGCAGTTCTTC. J is TRBJ2-1 and V is TRBV30, with TRBD2 identical over 13 bases. J gave up 5 bases and V 2 bases, and 3 bases lay outside the gene matches. In germline, CDR1 is GTSNPN, CDR2 SVGIG (reference sequence). CDR3 length equals 15 residues.

The V and J genes are TRBV28 and TRBJ2-3; either TRBD1 or TRBD2 may supply D (5 bases each). V was pared by 6 bases and J by 2 bases, with 15 bases between. Germline CDR1 MDHEN, CDR2 SYDVKM. The CDR3 is 15 residues long. The CDR3 loop reads CASSRGVTHTDTQYF. As DNA, the CDR3 is TGTGCCAGCAGCCGAGGGGTGACACACACAGATACGCAGTATTTT.

This clonotype showed up just a few times. The V call is TRBV3-1, the J call TRBJ2-2, with D perhaps matching TRBD1 or TRBD2 (5 bases each). The CDR3 spans 15 residues. Germline loops: CDR1 LGHDT, CDR2 YNNKEL (reference sequence). The V and J ends lost 2 bases and 4 bases respectively, with 11 bases between them. The CDR3 DNA is TGTGCCAGCAGCCAATATTACGGGGCCACCGGGGAGCTGTTTTTT. Translated, it gives CASSQYYGATGELFF.

This chain uses TRBV10-3 with TRBJ2-7; D call uncertain. The CDR3 length is 15 residues. Germline V gene data show CDR1 as ENHRY and CDR2 as SYGVKD. The V and J ends lost 10 bases and 3 bases respectively, with 22 bases between them. The chain's CDR3 is CATRPLGSENYEQYF. DNA of the CDR3: TGTGCCACCAGACCTCTGGGGTCGGAAAACTACGAGCAGTACTTC.

This rearrangement joins TRBV5-1 to TRBJ1-2, with D hard to call. CDR3 size: 14 residues. The V and J ends lost 3 bases and 8 bases respectively, with 17 bases between them. From germline, CDR1 is SGHRS and CDR2 YFSETQ. As DNA, the CDR3 is TGCGCCAGCAGCTCCGGGCCTCGCCGTGAGGGCTACACCTTC. Amino acid sequence: CASSSGPRREGYTF.

In its sample, this clonotype was seen a few times. The chain links TRBV20-1 to TRBJ2-7; D remains unclear. Germline V gives CDR1 DFQATT, CDR2 SNEGSKA (reference sequence). Trimming took 6 bases from V and 4 from J, leaving 13 bases between them. The CDR3 has 12 residues. The CDR3 bases are TGCAGTGCCCAAAAAAGTCGGTACGAGCAGTACTTC. This gives the protein CSAQKSRYEQYF.

This clonotype was observed many times. The chain links TRBV7-8 to TRBJ2-1; 10 bases fit TRBD2. The CDR3 consists of 19 residues. Germline CDR1 SGHVS, CDR2 FQNEAQ. Unmatched junction bases numbered 12, after V lost 0 bases and J lost 4 bases. CDR3 bases: TGTGCCAGCAGCTTAGCGCGTCTAGCGGGAGAGGGGATATACAATGAGCAGTTCTTC. It specifies CASSLARLAGEGIYNEQFF.

The rearrangement uses TRBV7-2 and TRBJ1-2; a weak D match, TRBD1 (5 bases). Germline V gene lookup returns CDR1 SGHTA and CDR2 FQGNSA. The V gene lost 0 bases and the J gene lost 2 bases, with 10 bases spanning the gap. CDR3 size: 15 residues. CDR3: CASSLAGTENYGYTF. The DNA for the CDR3 is TGTGCCAGCAGCTTAGCCGGGACGGAGAACTATGGCTACACCTTC.

This clonotype has just a few counts. This chain links TRBV6-5 with TRBJ2-5; perhaps TRBD1 as D (6 bases). CDR1 and CDR2 from the germline V gene are MNHEY and SVGAGI. The CDR3 consists of 18 residues. Trimming took 2 bases from V and 0 from J, leaving 19 bases between them. The CDR3 DNA follows: TGTGCCAGCAGTTACCCGGACAGAGGGGGTGGCGACCAAGAGACCCAGTACTTC. Its protein is CASSYPDRGGGDQETQYF.

This clonotype showed up just a few times. V usage is TRBV20-1 and J usage is TRBJ2-1; possible D gene TRBD2, 5 bases. Looked up from germline, CDR1 is DFQATT and CDR2 is SNEGSKA (reference sequence). V lost 6 bases and J 10 bases, leaving 10 bases between the germline ends. CDR3 length: 10 amino acids. This CDR3 is CSAQPGEQFF. The CDR3 DNA sequence: TGCAGTGCCCAACCGGGGGAGCAGTTCTTC.

This clonotype was found a few times. This chain joins TRBV9 and TRBJ2-2; D possibly corresponds to TRBD1 (7 bases). V shed 0 bases and J shed 5 bases, with 20 bases lying between them. The CDR3 covers 18 residues. The germline CDR1 and CDR2 sequences are SGDLS and YYNGEE. The CDR3 sequence is CASSVATIRQGGTGELFF. The CDR3 nucleotides read TGTGCCAGCAGCGTAGCTACAATAAGACAGGGAGGAACCGGGGAGCTGTTTTTT. Using reference TRBV9 and TRBJ2-2 for the parts outside the CDR3, the full variable domain is DSGVTQTPKHLITATGQRVTLRCSPRSGDLSVYWYQQSLDQGLQFLIQYYNGEERAKGNILERFSAQQFPDLHSELNLSSLELGDSALYFCASSVATIRQGGTGELFFGEGSRLTVL.

This clonotype showed up many times. The chain combines TRBV12-3 or TRBV12-4 with TRBJ2-2, with 7 bases matching TRBD2. There are 15 residues in the CDR3. V was pared by 3 bases and J by 7 bases, with 8 bases of the junction left unmatched. The CDR3: CASSFAGVTGGELFF. The CDR3, as DNA: TGTGCCAGCAGTTTTGCGGGAGTAACTGGCGGGGAGCTGTTTTTT.

This clonotype has just a few counts. V is TRBV23-1 and J is TRBJ2-1, with TRBD2 matching 9 bases. TRBV23-1 has ORF status, its function being uncertain. The CDR3 is 19 amino acids. Losses at the gene ends were 0 bases for V and 1 base for J; bases not matched to a gene: 10. CDR3 loop: CASSQSFLAGRRSYNEQFF. The CDR3 coding sequence is TGCGCCAGCAGTCAATCTTTCCTAGCGGGGCGTCGATCCTACAATGAGCAGTTCTTC.

This chain uses TRBV29-1 with TRBJ2-2; D unclear. Germline loops: CDR1 SQVTM, CDR2 ANQGSEA. This CDR3 region has 12 residues. V lost 5 bases, J lost 5 bases, and 9 bases lay in between. CDR3 region: CSVQSPTGELFF. The CDR3 nucleotides are TGCAGCGTTCAATCTCCTACCGGGGAGCTGTTTTTT.

The table lists this clonotype with a few counts. This rearrangement joins TRBV11-2 to TRBJ2-1, with D perhaps matching TRBD2 (6 bases). The CDR3 spans 11 residues. V lost 3 bases, J lost 15 bases, and 12 bases lay in between. CDR1 is SGHAT, CDR2 FQNNGV, per germline. CDR3 DNA sequence: TGTGCCAGCAGCTTCGGGGGACCGTGGTTCTTC. Translated, it gives CASSFGGPWFF.

V and J are TRBV20-1 and TRBJ2-7, with 11 bases aligning to TRBD2. The CDR3 consists of 15 residues. Germline values: CDR1 DFQATT, CDR2 SNEGSKA (reference sequence). The V and J ends lost 4 bases and 0 bases, in that order; junction bases with no gene match: 5. CDR3 in amino acids: CSATPSGRSSYEQYF. Written as DNA, the CDR3 is TGCAGTGCTACGCCTAGCGGGAGGTCCTCCTACGAGCAGTACTTC.

V and J are TRBV2 and TRBJ2-2; D not certain. Trimming removed 8 bases from V and 4 bases from J, with 17 bases in between. Germline V CDR1 and CDR2: SNHLY, FYNNEI. The CDR3 is 15 amino acids. The CDR3, as DNA: TGTGCCAGCCGACGGGCGGCGCTGGCCACCGGGGAGCTGTTTTTT. It codes for CASRRAALATGELFF.

This clonotype occurred many times. V gene TRBV11-2 combines with J gene TRBJ1-5, with 11 positions matching TRBD1. Trimming removed 5 bases from V and 6 bases from J; junction bases left unmatched: 3. This CDR3 comprises 14 residues. Germline CDR1 and CDR2: SGHAT and FQNNGV. This chain's CDR3 is CASSEGTGGQPQHF. CDR3 DNA: TGTGCCAGCAGCGAGGGGACAGGGGGTCAGCCCCAGCATTTT.

This clonotype was detected a few times. V usage is TRBV2 and J usage is TRBJ2-2; no definite D call. The CDR3 totals 14 residues. CDR1 and CDR2 from the germline V gene are SNHLY and FYNNEI. Trimming shortened V by 5 bases and J by 4 bases, and 11 bases separated the two germline ends. In DNA, the CDR3 is TGTGCCAGCAGTTTTAGGGCAACCACCGGGGAGCTGTTTTTT. Residues: CASSFRATTGELFF.

The chain carries TRBV18 and TRBJ2-2, with D perhaps TRBD2 (5 bases). The germline gives CDR1 KGHSH, CDR2 LQKENI. V lost 0 bases to trimming and J lost 5 bases, with 10 bases between them. The CDR3 covers 15 residues. The CDR3 bases are TGTGCCAGCTCACCACCCGAAGGGAGAACCGGGGAGCTGTTTTTT. This sequence encodes CASSPPEGRTGELFF. The variable domain in full, with the rest retrieved from reference TRBV18 and TRBJ2-2, is NAGVMQNPRHLVRRRGQEARLRCSPMKGHSHVYWYRQLPEEGLKFMVYLQKENIIDESGMPKERFSAEFPKEGPSILRIQQVVRGDSAAYFCASSPPEGRTGELFFGEGSRLTVL.

This clonotype turned up a few times. The chain employs TRBV12-3 or TRBV12-4 and TRBJ2-1; weak D call: TRBD2 (5 bases). V was cut by 4 bases and J by 8 bases, with 6 bases left in between. The CDR3 totals 11 residues. The CDR3 sequence: CASSSSYEQFF. In DNA, the CDR3 is TGTGCCAGCAGTTCTAGCTATGAGCAGTTCTTC.

This rearrangement joins TRBV2 to TRBJ2-7; 10 bases align to TRBD2. The CDR3 length is 17 residues. Per the germline V gene, CDR1 is SNHLY and CDR2 is FYNNEI. J gave up 3 bases and V 6 bases, and 14 bases lay outside the gene matches. CDR3 in amino acids: CASRAHQTAGGLYEQYF. CDR3 DNA sequence: TGTGCCAGCAGAGCTCACCAGACAGCGGGGGGGCTCTACGAGCAGTACTTC.

This clonotype has ten or more counts. V gene TRBV7-2 combines with J gene TRBJ1-1, with D uncertain. V was shortened by 2 bases and J by 1 base, with 5 bases between the two germline ends. Germline lookup yields CDR1 SGHTA and CDR2 FQGNSA. The CDR3 totals 13 residues. In nucleotides, the CDR3 is TGTGCCAGCAGCTTATTTGGGAACACTGAAGCTTTCTTT. Protein product: CASSLFGNTEAFF.

Details on this clonotype: A much more abundant neighbour one base away suggests this may be a read error. The chain joins TRBV20-1 to TRBJ1-2, with D maybe TRBD1 (6 bases). Germline values: CDR1 DFQATT, CDR2 SNEGSKA (reference sequence). The CDR3 runs to 11 residues. CDR3: CIASYRDGYTF. In DNA form, the CDR3 reads TGCATTGCTAGTTACAGGGATGGCTACACCTTC.

CDR3 amino acids: CASSIRDTGELFF. The CDR3 coding sequence is TGTGCCAGCAGCATCCGGGACACCGGGGAGCTGTTTTTT. The chain couples TRBV12-3 or TRBV12-4 to TRBJ2-2; D is ambiguous. Between the trimmed V and J ends, which lost 6 bases and 3 bases, there was a span of 8 bases. The CDR3 covers 13 residues.